This T cell receptor (beta chain) was sequenced in a study of T-cell memory formation after mild COVID-19. One entry per CDR3 protein, called by TCRdb with MiXCR from the 5' RACE reads. The sample lists roughly 300,000 distinct CDR3 sequences, roughly 8% occurring once. Study-level results: The study detected some responding clones in pre-infection memory, suggesting cross-reactive memory joined. Clones that got smaller from day 15 to 85 had even CD4/CD8, while clones growing later tipped toward CD4+.

V was shortened by 6 bases and J by 0 bases, with 12 bases between the two germline ends. Looked up from germline, CDR1 is KGHSH and CDR2 is LQKENI. The CDR3 sequence is 16 residues long. Concerning this clonotype: No antigen is known for it.

The source is a man between 18 and 35 years old who had mild COVID-19 (a few samples of this study predate the infection). Cell type and time point are not known. Input material: PBMCs or a T cell subset sorted from them (not recorded which). The J gene is TRBJ2-6, the V gene TRBV18; possibly TRBD1 or TRBD2 for D (5 bases each). The CDR3 sequence is CASSPGRDSGANVLTF. The CDR3 DNA sequence: TGTGCCAGCTCCCCGGGACGGGACTCTGGGGCCAACGTCCTGACTTTC.